A selection of T cell receptor beta chains follows, all from one sample in a study of shared clonotypes between healthy human individuals. TCRdb's table, derived via immunoSEQ multiplex PCR, lists solely in-frame clones and lacks some. Found here are over 2 million clones, 85% to 95% of them singletons; the top ten hold more than 0.1%. Sequencing was performed on naive CD4+ T cells sorted from blood. These receptors all come from a man between 18 and 29 years old in good health. Each CDR3 is given with its conserved first and last residue. Fields, in order: V gene, J gene, clone size, D gene, CDR3 protein, CDR3 DNA. The D gene is left open where the match is weak. Not every row has a clone size; where given, it reads once, few, many or a size class.

TRBV5-6	TRBJ2-5	few	TRBD2	CASGPGTSNETQYF	TGTGCCAGCGGCCCCGGGACTAGCAACGAGACCCAGTACTTC
TRBV10-3	TRBJ2-3	-	TRBD2	CAISGTRTSSDTQYF	TGTGCCATCAGTGGGACCAGGACTAGCTCCGATACGCAGTATTTT
TRBV4-1	TRBJ2-1	-	-	CASSQVKNRLDNEQFF	TGCGCCAGCAGCCAAGTGAAAAACCGACTAGACAATGAGCAGTTCTTC
TRBV7-2	TRBJ2-5	-	TRBD2	CASSLDSGRSETQYF	TGTGCCAGCAGCTTGGATAGCGGGAGATCTGAGACCCAGTACTTC
TRBV25-1	TRBJ1-6	-	TRBD1	CASSGPQGASGNSPLHF	TGTGCCAGCAGTGGCCCCCAGGGGGCCTCTGGTAATTCACCCCTCCACTTT
TRBV18	TRBJ2-7	once	TRBD1	CASSQGQHSYEQYF	TGTGCCAGCTCACAGGGACAGCACTCCTACGAGCAGTACTTC
TRBV29-1	TRBJ1-2	once	-	CSVSTATSYGYTF	TGCAGCGTCTCGACAGCCACCAGCTATGGCTACACCTTC
TRBV11-2	TRBJ2-7	-	-	CASSLDRTGEQYF	TGTGCCAGCAGCTTAGATCGGACTGGCGAGCAGTACTTC
TRBV7-2	TRBJ2-3	-	-	CASSLIEAVNTQYF	TGTGCCAGCAGCTTAATTGAGGCCGTTAATACGCAGTATTTT
TRBV2	TRBJ2-3	-	TRBD2	CASSALAGGSTDTQYF	TGTGCCAGCAGTGCCCTAGCGGGGGGGAGCACAGATACGCAGTATTTT
TRBV7-2	TRBJ2-1	-	-	CASSSVEYNEQFF	TGTGCCAGCAGCTCAGTAGAATACAATGAGCAGTTCTTC
TRBV6-1	TRBJ2-2	few	-	CASSATASNTGELFF	TGTGCCAGCAGTGCAACAGCCTCGAACACCGGGGAGCTGTTTTTT
TRBV7-9	TRBJ2-2	-	TRBD2	CASSFLRGEAGELFF	TGTGCCAGCAGCTTCCTACGGGGGGAGGCCGGGGAGCTGTTTTTT
TRBV6-5	TRBJ1-5	-	-	CAIGGQSNQPQHF	TGTGCCATTGGAGGACAGAGCAATCAGCCCCAGCATTTT
TRBV7-9	TRBJ1-5	once	-	CASSPSGKNQPQHF	TGTGCCAGCAGCCCCTCAGGGAAGAATCAGCCCCAGCATTTT
TRBV5-1	TRBJ2-7	-	-	CASSRVGGSREQYF	TGCGCCAGCAGCCGAGTAGGAGGGAGTCGTGAGCAGTACTTC
TRBV28	TRBJ2-5	-	-	CASTPFLGESQETQYF	TGTGCCAGCACCCCTTTTCTGGGGGAATCCCAAGAGACCCAGTACTTC
TRBV5-1	TRBJ2-7	once	TRBD1	CASSLGAPPGGNEQYF	TGCGCCAGCAGCTTGGGGGCCCCCCCAGGGGGCAACGAGCAGTACTTC
TRBV11-2	TRBJ2-2	-	-	CASRRGLLRRNTGELFF	TGTGCCAGCAGACGGGGCCTTCTCAGGCGGAACACCGGGGAGCTGTTTTTT
TRBV30	TRBJ2-7	-	-	CAWSPGGLHTYEQYF	TGTGCCTGGAGTCCTGGGGGCCTACACACCTACGAGCAGTACTTC
TRBV9	TRBJ2-1	-	-	CASSPRLETRANEQFF	TGTGCCAGCAGCCCACGTCTGGAGACCAGGGCAAATGAGCAGTTCTTC
TRBV7-9	TRBJ2-5	-	-	CASSLAGTETQYF	TGTGCCAGCAGTCTAGCCGGGACGGAGACCCAGTACTTC
TRBV19	TRBJ1-5	-	-	CASSRTDSYSHSNQPQHF	TGTGCCAGTAGCAGGACAGATTCGTATAGCCATAGCAATCAGCCCCAGCATTTT
TRBV27	TRBJ1-5	-	-	CASSLRWGASSNQPQHF	TGTGCCAGCAGTTTACGTTGGGGGGCTAGTAGCAATCAGCCCCAGCATTTT
TRBV6-5	TRBJ1-6	-	-	CASSYSTGQPSPLHF	TGTGCCAGCAGTTACTCCACGGGACAACCTTCACCCCTCCACTTT
TRBV9	TRBJ2-1	-	TRBD2	CASSATSGSMHEQFF	TGTGCCAGCAGCGCTACTAGCGGGAGCATGCATGAGCAGTTCTTC
TRBV9	TRBJ1-2	-	-	CASSSTVQSYGYTF	TGTGCCAGCAGCTCGACTGTCCAGAGCTATGGCTACACCTTC
TRBV14	TRBJ1-5	-	-	CASSPQGSNQPQHF	TGTGCCAGCAGCCCGCAGGGGAGCAATCAGCCCCAGCATTTT
TRBV5-1	TRBJ1-1	-	-	CASTTSGWTEAFF	TGCGCCAGCACCACCTCCGGGTGGACTGAAGCTTTCTTT
TRBV9	TRBJ1-1	-	-	CASSVGRGADTEAFF	TGTGCCAGCAGCGTAGGGAGAGGCGCGGACACTGAAGCTTTCTTT
TRBV28	TRBJ1-1	once	-	CASSLLGTEAFF	TGTGCCAGCAGTTTATTGGGAACTGAAGCTTTCTTT
TRBV7-9	TRBJ2-7	-	-	CASSSDGPKQYF	TGTGCCAGCAGCTCCGACGGGCCGAAGCAGTACTTC
TRBV29-1	TRBJ2-1	once	TRBD2	CSVGGTSGQSSYNEQFF	TGCAGCGTTGGGGGGACTAGCGGACAAAGCTCCTACAATGAGCAGTTCTTC
TRBV30	TRBJ1-2	-	-	CAWGGLLDFRSNGYTF	TGTGCCTGGGGCGGCCTTTTGGACTTTCGTTCTAATGGCTACACCTTC
TRBV7-2	TRBJ2-7	-	-	CASSFLAKSSYEQYF	TGTGCCAGCAGCTTTCTAGCGAAAAGCTCCTACGAGCAGTACTTC
TRBV27	TRBJ1-2	-	-	CASSPGRYYGYTF	TGTGCCAGCAGCCCGGGACGCTACTATGGCTACACCTTC
TRBV6-1	TRBJ2-7	-	-	CASSGLAGFEQYF	TGTGCCAGCAGCGGCCTGGCCGGGTTCGAGCAGTACTTC
TRBV28	TRBJ2-3	-	TRBD1	CASSLSGTGRWDTQYF	TGTGCCAGCAGTTTAAGCGGGACAGGGAGATGGGATACGCAGTATTTT
TRBV30	TRBJ1-6	-	TRBD1	CAWSAGTVDSPLHF	TGTGCCTGGAGTGCTGGGACAGTTGATTCACCCCTCCACTTT
TRBV7-2	TRBJ2-7	-	TRBD1	CASSLGQGTSYEQYF	TGTGCCAGCAGCTTAGGACAGGGGACATCCTACGAGCAGTACTTC
TRBV5-6	TRBJ2-6	-	TRBD1	CASSRDRKNSGANVLTF	TGTGCCAGCAGCCGGGACAGGAAAAACTCTGGGGCCAACGTCCTGACTTTC
TRBV19	TRBJ1-6	-	-	CASSIVRGGSPLHF	TGTGCCAGTAGTATAGTACGGGGTGGTTCACCCCTCCACTTT
TRBV4-1	TRBJ2-2	-	TRBD2	CASSHPAGGLVELFF	TGCGCCAGCAGCCACCCCGCGGGGGGGCTGGTGGAGCTGTTTTTT
TRBV25-1	TRBJ2-2	-	TRBD1	CASGGLGTVNAGELFF	TGTGCCAGCGGGGGCCTCGGGACAGTCAACGCCGGGGAGCTGTTTTTT
TRBV30	TRBJ1-5	-	-	CAWSGGKFTNNQPQHF	TGTGCCTGGAGTGGGGGGAAGTTTACGAACAATCAGCCCCAGCATTTT
TRBV10-2	TRBJ2-7	-	-	CASSGGREQYF	TGCGCCAGCAGTGGGGGCCGCGAGCAGTACTTC
TRBV7-2	TRBJ1-3	-	-	CASSLEVSSGNTIYF	TGTGCCAGCAGCTTAGAAGTTAGCTCTGGAAACACCATATATTTT
TRBV11-2	TRBJ2-3	-	-	CASSLAVSSTDTQYF	TGTGCCAGCAGCTTAGCGGTCTCTAGCACAGATACGCAGTATTTT
TRBV5-1	TRBJ1-5	once	-	CASSLDSPNQPQHF	TGCGCCAGCAGCTTGGACAGTCCTAATCAGCCCCAGCATTTT
TRBV12-5	TRBJ1-2	-	-	CASGVDGIYGYTF	TGTGCTAGTGGGGTGGACGGAATCTATGGCTACACCTTC
TRBV2	TRBJ1-1	-	-	CASNTRRGNTEAFF	TGTGCCAGCAACACGCGAAGGGGGAACACTGAAGCTTTCTTT
TRBV27	TRBJ1-5	-	-	CANFRGQPQHF	TGTGCCAACTTCCGGGGGCAGCCCCAGCATTTT
TRBV30	TRBJ2-7	-	-	CAWRVRGWASYEQYF	TGTGCCTGGCGCGTTCGGGGGTGGGCCTCCTACGAGCAGTACTTC
TRBV6-1	TRBJ2-5	-	-	CASSSGKETQYF	TGTGCCAGCAGTAGCGGCAAGGAGACCCAGTACTTC
TRBV4-1	TRBJ1-4	-	-	CASSQLEQGTEKLFF	TGCGCCAGCAGCCAACTCGAGCAGGGGACTGAAAAACTGTTTTTT
TRBV2	TRBJ2-1	-	TRBD2	CASRETGLDYNEQFF	TGTGCCAGCAGAGAGACGGGACTAGACTACAATGAGCAGTTCTTC
TRBV6-6	TRBJ2-5	-	TRBD1	CASSQATGGLETQYF	TGTGCCAGCAGTCAGGCTACAGGGGGCTTAGAGACCCAGTACTTC
TRBV7-6	TRBJ2-5	-	-	CASSLERETQYF	TGTGCCAGCAGCTTAGAGCGAGAGACCCAGTACTTC
TRBV11-2	TRBJ2-1	-	-	CASSREGEQFF	TGTGCCAGCAGCAGGGAAGGTGAGCAGTTCTTC
TRBV5-1	TRBJ2-7	-	TRBD1	CASSPDRGSEQYF	TGCGCCAGCAGCCCGGACAGGGGCAGCGAGCAGTACTTC